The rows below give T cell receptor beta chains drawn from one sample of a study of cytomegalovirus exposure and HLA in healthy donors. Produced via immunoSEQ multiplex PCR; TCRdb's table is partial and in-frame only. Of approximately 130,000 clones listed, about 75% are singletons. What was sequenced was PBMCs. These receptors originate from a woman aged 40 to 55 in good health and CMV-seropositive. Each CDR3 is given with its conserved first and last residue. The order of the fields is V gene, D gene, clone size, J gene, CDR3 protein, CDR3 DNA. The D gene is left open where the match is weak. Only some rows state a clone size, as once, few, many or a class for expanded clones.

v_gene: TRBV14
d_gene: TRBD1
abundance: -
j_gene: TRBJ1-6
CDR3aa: CASSRGDREISPLHF
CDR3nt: TGTGCCAGCAGCCGCGGGGACAGGGAAATTTCACCCCTCCACTTT

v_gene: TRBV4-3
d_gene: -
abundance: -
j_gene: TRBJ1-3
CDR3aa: CASSQDLSRAGNTIYF
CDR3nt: TGCGCCAGCAGCCAAGACCTCAGCAGGGCTGGAAACACCATATATTTT

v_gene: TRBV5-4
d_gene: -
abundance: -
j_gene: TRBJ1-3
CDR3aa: CASSRDYSGNTIYF
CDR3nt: TGTGCCAGCAGCCGAGACTACTCTGGAAACACCATATATTTT

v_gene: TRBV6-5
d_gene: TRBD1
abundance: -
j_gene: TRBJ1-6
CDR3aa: CASSYEGASYNSPLHF
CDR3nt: TGTGCCAGCAGTTACGAGGGGGCATCCTATAATTCACCCCTCCACTTT

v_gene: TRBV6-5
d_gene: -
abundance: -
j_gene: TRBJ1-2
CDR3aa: CASSSGGGYTF
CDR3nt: TGTGCCAGCAGTTCCGGGGGTGGCTACACCTTC

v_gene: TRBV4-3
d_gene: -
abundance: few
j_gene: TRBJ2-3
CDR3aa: CASSQAELDTQYF
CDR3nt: TGCGCCAGCAGCCAAGCGGAGCTGGATACGCAGTATTTT

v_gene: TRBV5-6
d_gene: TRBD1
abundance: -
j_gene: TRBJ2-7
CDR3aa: CASSFRDRSSYEQYF
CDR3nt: TGTGCCAGCAGCTTCCGGGACAGATCTTCCTACGAGCAGTACTTC

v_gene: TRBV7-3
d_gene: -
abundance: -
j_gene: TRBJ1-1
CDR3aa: CASSSGRGNTEAFF
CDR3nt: TGTGCCAGCAGCTCCGGACGGGGGAACACTGAAGCTTTCTTT

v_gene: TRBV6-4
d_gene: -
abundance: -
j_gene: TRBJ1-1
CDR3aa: CASTPGGEAFF
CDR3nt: TGTGCCAGCACTCCGGGGGGGGAAGCTTTCTTT

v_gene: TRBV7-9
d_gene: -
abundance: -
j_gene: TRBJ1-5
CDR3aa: CASSFAGDSNQPQHF
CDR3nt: TGTGCCAGCAGCTTCGCAGGGGATAGCAATCAGCCCCAGCATTTT

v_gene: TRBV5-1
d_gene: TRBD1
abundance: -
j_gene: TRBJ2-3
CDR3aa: CASSLTTGEDTQYF
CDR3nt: TGCGCCAGCAGCTTGACCACAGGGGAGGATACGCAGTATTTT